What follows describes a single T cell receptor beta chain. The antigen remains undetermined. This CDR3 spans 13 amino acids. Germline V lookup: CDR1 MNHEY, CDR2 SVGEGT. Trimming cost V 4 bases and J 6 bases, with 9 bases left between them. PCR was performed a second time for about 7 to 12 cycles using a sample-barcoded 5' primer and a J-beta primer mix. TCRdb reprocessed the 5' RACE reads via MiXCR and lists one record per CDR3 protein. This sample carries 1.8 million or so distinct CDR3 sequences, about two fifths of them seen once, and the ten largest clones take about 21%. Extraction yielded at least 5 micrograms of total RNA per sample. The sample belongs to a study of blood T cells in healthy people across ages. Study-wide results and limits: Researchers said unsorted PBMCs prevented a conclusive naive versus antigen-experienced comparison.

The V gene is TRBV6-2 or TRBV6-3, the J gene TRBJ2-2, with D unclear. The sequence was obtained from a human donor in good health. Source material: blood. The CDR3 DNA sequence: TGTGCCAGCAGTTCCTACACGTCCGGGGAGCTGTTTTTT. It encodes CASSSYTSGELFF.